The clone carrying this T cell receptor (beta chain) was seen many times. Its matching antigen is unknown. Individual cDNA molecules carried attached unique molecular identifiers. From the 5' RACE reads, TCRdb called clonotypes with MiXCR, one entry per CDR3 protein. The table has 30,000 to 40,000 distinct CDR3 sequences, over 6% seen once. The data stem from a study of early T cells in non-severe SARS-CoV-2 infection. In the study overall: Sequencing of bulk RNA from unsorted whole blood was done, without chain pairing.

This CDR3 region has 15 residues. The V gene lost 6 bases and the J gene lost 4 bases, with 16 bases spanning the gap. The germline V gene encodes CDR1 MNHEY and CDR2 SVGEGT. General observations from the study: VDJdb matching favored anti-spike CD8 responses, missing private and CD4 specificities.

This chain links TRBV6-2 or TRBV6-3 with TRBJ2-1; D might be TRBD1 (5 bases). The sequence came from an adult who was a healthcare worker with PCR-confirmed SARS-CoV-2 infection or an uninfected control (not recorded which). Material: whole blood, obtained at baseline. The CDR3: CASRPTDMGYNEQFF. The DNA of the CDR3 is TGTGCCAGCAGACCGACAGACATGGGTTACAATGAGCAGTTCTTC.